Sequencing of this T cell receptor (beta chain) was carried out in a study of identical twins. Study results and limitations: Carriage of fewer insertions was seen in abundant cord blood beta clonotypes, whereas memory repertoires showed none. Invariant T cells like MAIT and iNKT could partly confound the zero-insertion analyses. Models underestimated how often monozygotic twins shared out-of-frame TCR alpha. Surplus twin overlap in beta out-of-frame sequences was less pronounced.

As for this clonotype: Its antigen is unidentified.

Using its own MiXCR run on the 5' RACE reads, TCRdb lists one record per CDR3 protein. This sample yields 1,800,000 or so distinct CDR3 sequences, of which less than 35% are seen a single time; about 0.3% belongs to the top ten. The germline V gene encodes CDR1 SGDLS and CDR2 YYNGEE. The V segment lost 4 bases and the J segment 11 bases; nucleotides outside the gene matches: 16. This CDR3 comprises 16 residues. Material: cord blood. The clonotype was recovered from a newborn girl in good health. This chain connects TRBV9 to TRBJ2-5; 11 bases are a match to TRBD2. The DNA for the CDR3 is TGTGCCAGCAGCCCGGCGTTACTAGCGGGAGATAATGAGCAGTACTTC. Translation: CASSPALLAGDNEQYF.